The next 11 T cell receptor beta chains were all read from a single sample in a study of shared clonotypes between healthy human individuals. Repertoires were generated with immunoSEQ multiplex PCR, while TCRdb's copy carries only in-frame clones and drops some. The table records 2 million to 2.5 million clones, roughly 94% of them present only once. Sequenced material: naive CD4+ T cells sorted from blood. As to subset: CD45RA+ positively selected. Every receptor here comes from a man aged 18 to 30 in good health.

Of note for this clone: Other DNA sequences in the sample encode the same CDR3. The CDR3 is CASSPAGNEQYF. The CDR3 coding sequence is TGTGCCAGCTCACCTGCGGGGAACGAGCAGTACTTC. This rearrangement joins TRBV18 to TRBJ2-7, with D maybe TRBD2 (6 bases). The CDR3 has 12 amino acids. Per the germline V gene, CDR1 is KGHSH and CDR2 is LQKENI. V lost 3 bases to trimming and J lost 5 bases, with 8 bases between them.

V is TRBV4-1 and J is TRBJ2-1; 9 bases match TRBD2. V lost 4 bases to trimming and J lost 8 bases; unmatched junction nucleotides: 12. Germline assignment: CDR1 MGHRA and CDR2 YSYEKL. The CDR3 spans 16 residues. The CDR3 nucleotides read TGCGCCAGCAGCCCCTCAAGCGGGGGGCCCTCGGATGAGCAGTTCTTC. It codes for CASSPSSGGPSDEQFF.

The V gene is TRBV5-1, the J gene TRBJ2-5, with 10 bases lining up with TRBD1. Germline CDR1 SGHRS, CDR2 YFSETQ. V gave up 4 bases and J gave up 4 bases; unmatched junction bases: 10. This CDR3 contains 16 residues. CDR3 protein: CASSPLGTGVSETQYF. CDR3 in DNA: TGCGCCAGCAGCCCTCTAGGGACAGGGGTATCAGAGACCCAGTACTTC.

The chain recombines TRBV5-1 with TRBJ2-5; 9 nucleotides agree with TRBD1. The CDR3 extends over 16 amino acids. The trim removed 4 bases at V and 1 base at J, leaving 8 bases unmatched. Per germline, CDR1 SGHRS and CDR2 YFSETQ. CDR3 nucleotides: TGCGCCAGCAGCAAGCGGACAGGGGCGCCCCAAGAGACCCAGTACTTC. It specifies CASSKRTGAPQETQYF.

The CDR3 here is CAISQNSKTYEQYF. The DNA for the CDR3 is TGTGCCATCAGTCAGAACAGCAAGACCTACGAGCAGTACTTC. The rearrangement joins TRBV10-3 to TRBJ2-7, with D unclear. Germline V gene data show CDR1 as ENHRY and CDR2 as SYGVKD. Trimming stripped 5 bases from V and 2 bases from J, with 13 bases between. This CDR3 comprises 14 residues.

V and J are TRBV29-1 and TRBJ1-1; D call uncertain. The germline gives CDR1 SQVTM, CDR2 ANQGSEA. The germline V and J ends were trimmed by 7 bases and 3 bases, with 15 bases remaining between them. The CDR3 runs to 13 residues. The chain's CDR3 is CSADPDGYTEAFF. The DNA of the CDR3 is TGCAGCGCTGACCCGGACGGCTACACTGAAGCTTTCTTT.

The rearrangement joins TRBV7-9 to TRBJ2-7; 7 bases agree with TRBD2. The V segment lost 5 bases and the J segment 5 bases; nucleotides outside the gene matches: 15. Germline values: CDR1 SEHNR, CDR2 FQNEAQ (reference sequence). The CDR3 sequence is 16 residues long. CDR3 loop: CASSQTPPGGIDEQYF. DNA for the CDR3: TGTGCCAGCAGCCAGACTCCACCCGGGGGGATAGACGAGCAGTACTTC.

This chain uses TRBV6-5 with TRBJ1-6; D possibly corresponds to TRBD1 (5 bases). There are 14 residues in the CDR3. Germline V gene sequence: CDR1 MNHEY, CDR2 SVGAGI. V was pared by 4 bases and J by 5 bases, with 9 bases between. This CDR3 reads CASSFQGHNSPLHF. The CDR3 DNA reads TGTGCCAGCAGTTTCCAGGGTCATAATTCACCCCTCCACTTT.

The J gene is TRBJ1-3, the V gene TRBV10-3; TRBD1 might be the D (5 bases). V was pared by 6 bases and J by 1 base, with 7 bases between. The CDR3 runs 13 residues. Germline V gives CDR1 ENHRY, CDR2 SYGVKD. The CDR3, as DNA: TGTGCCATCAGCGCAGGGTCTGGAAACACCATATATTTT. Its protein product is CAISAGSGNTIYF.

The chain has TRBV11-3 and TRBJ2-2; D is ambiguous. The CDR3 loop spans 12 amino acids. With 5 bases removed from V and 3 bases from J, the gap between germline ends came to 4 bases. Germline V gene lookup returns CDR1 SGHNT and CDR2 YENEEA. CDR3 bases: TGTGCCAGCAGCCGAGACACCGGGGAGCTGTTTTTT. This gives the protein CASSRDTGELFF.

This chain uses TRBV23-1 with TRBJ2-7; D perhaps matches TRBD2 (6 bases). TRBV23-1 is placed among ORFs of uncertain function. V gave up 8 bases and J gave up 3 bases, with 14 bases separating them. The CDR3 spans 13 residues. CDR3 residues: CASEVGRDYEQYF. CDR3 sequence (DNA): TGCGCCAGCGAGGTCGGGAGAGACTACGAGCAGTACTTC.